This TCR beta chain was found in a study of PD-L1 blockade in urothelial cancer. Germline loops: CDR1 SSHAT, CDR2 FNYEAQ (reference sequence). CDR3 length: 14 residues. As concerns this clone: The junction shows a germline mismatch at one end, possibly a read error.

Measured with immunoSEQ multiplex PCR; TCRdb has only the in-frame clones, and not every one. The table records some 20,000 clones, just over 85% of them present only once. Specimen: PBMCs, collected around atezolizumab (anti-PD-L1) treatment. The source of this sequence is a man aged 45-60 years with urothelial cancer. The V gene is TRBV7-7, the J gene TRBJ2-5, with 9 bases lining up with TRBD1. The J call may be mistaken, given a closer DNA end match to TRBJ2-7. The DNA of the CDR3 is TGTGCTAGCAGCTTGGGGACAGGGTTCTACGAGCAGTACTTC. It specifies CASSLGTGFYEQYF.